This T cell receptor beta chain emerged from a study of blood T cells in healthy people across ages. Regarding the study as a whole: Without sorted subsets, naive and antigen-experienced compartments could not be conclusively compared. Because donor CMV status was unknown, expanded clonotype changes were possibly confounded.

Looked up from germline, CDR1 is SNHLY and CDR2 is FYNNEI. The CDR3 covers 13 residues. The authors ran a second PCR of roughly 6 to 12 cycles using a sample-barcoded 5' primer and a J-beta primer mix. A tag from a template-switch adaptor with 12 random nucleotides marked each cDNA molecule. MiXCR, applied by TCRdb to the 5' RACE reads, yields one record per CDR3 protein. The data show 700,000 to 950,000 distinct CDR3 sequences, with 58% seen just once and around 22% held by the top ten. In regard to this clonotype: Antigen specificity is unknown.

The origin of this receptor is a man younger than 45 in good health. The sequenced sample consisted of blood. The chain recombines TRBV2 with TRBJ2-7, with D perhaps TRBD1 or TRBD2 (5 bases each). The J call may not be correct, given that the DNA end is closer to TRBJ2-4. Here the CDR3 reads CASRGPGAVIQYF. The CDR3 coding sequence is TGTGCCAGCAGAGGCCCCGGGGCAGTCATTCAGTACTTC.